Presented here are 19 T cell receptor beta chains from one specimen sequenced in a study of lymphopenia after photon versus proton radiotherapy. Clones were sequenced by immunoSEQ multiplex PCR, and TCRdb holds only the in-frame ones, with some missing. The table includes 65,000 or so clones, 87% detected once. The sample in question was peripheral blood, obtained from a patient treated with proton-based radiotherapy. Source of these receptors: an elderly man with esophageal cancer.

The V and J genes are TRBV7-2 and TRBJ1-2, with TRBD1 identical over 7 bases. V dropped 5 bases and J dropped 7; count of bases not matched to a gene: 13. The germline V gene encodes CDR1 SGHTA and CDR2 FQGNSA. CDR3 length: 15 amino acids. The DNA for the CDR3 is TGTGCCAGCAGCGATCCCTACAGGGGCGAGTTTGGCTACACCTTC. This encodes CASSDPYRGEFGYTF.

The genes are TRBV5-1 and TRBJ2-5; possibly TRBD2 for D (5 bases). The V gene lost 0 bases and the J gene lost 5 bases, with 11 bases spanning the gap. This CDR3 is built from 14 residues. Germline values: CDR1 SGHRS, CDR2 YFSETQ. For the CDR3, the DNA is TGCGCCAGCAGCTTGGGAGGGATGGGGGAGACCCAGTACTTC. Amino acid sequence: CASSLGGMGETQYF.

The chain employs TRBV5-4 and TRBJ2-7; D is perhaps TRBD1 or TRBD2 (5 bases each). Germline values: CDR1 SGHNT, CDR2 YYREEE (reference sequence). The CDR3 runs 13 residues. V shed 4 bases and J shed 7 bases, with 15 bases lying between them. The CDR3 is CASSPGTEPEQYF. Here the CDR3 DNA reads TGTGCCAGCAGCCCGGGGACGGAACCTGAGCAGTACTTC. Complete variable domain (other parts from reference TRBV5-4 and TRBJ2-7): ETGVTQSPTHLIKTRGQQVTLRCSSQSGHNTVSWYQQALGQGPQFIFQYYREEENGRGNFPPRFSGLQFPNYSSELNVNALELDDSALYLCASSPGTEPEQYFGPGTRLTVT.

V is TRBV7-2 and J is TRBJ2-7, with D maybe TRBD2 (5 bases). Germline CDR1 is SGHTA and CDR2 is FQGNSA. Trimming pared 1 base from V and 3 bases from J, leaving 13 bases between. CDR3 length equals 15 residues. As DNA, the CDR3 is TGTGCCAGCAGCTTAGGGCTAGTCGAGGGCTACGAGCAGTACTTC. This codes for CASSLGLVEGYEQYF.

The CDR3 DNA follows: TGTGCCAGCAGCGTAGTAGCGGACACCGGGGAGCTGTTTTTT. It is translated as CASSVVADTGELFF. The chain couples TRBV9 to TRBJ2-2; tentatively, D is TRBD2 (6 bases). Germline values: CDR1 SGDLS, CDR2 YYNGEE. Trimming left V 0 bases short and J 3 bases short, with 6 bases between. The CDR3 is 14 amino acids.

CDR3 sequence (DNA): TGTGCCAGCAGCCCGAGCGGGAGGTTCACCTACGAGCAGTACTTC. Protein product: CASSPSGRFTYEQYF. This chain uses TRBV9 with TRBJ2-7; 9 positions agree with TRBD2. The J segment lost 2 bases and the V segment lost 4 bases, leaving 7 bases of the junction unmatched. In germline, CDR1 is SGDLS, CDR2 YYNGEE. The CDR3 is 15 amino acids.

This sequence joins TRBV25-1 and TRBJ1-1; a weak D match, TRBD1 (5 bases). Trimming took off 6 bases at V and 1 base at J, with 12 bases between the two ends. Per the germline V gene, CDR1 is MGHDK and CDR2 is SYGVNS. The CDR3 consists of 14 residues. CDR3 sequence reads: CASRGGTANTEAFF. Here the CDR3 DNA reads TGTGCCAGCAGGGGTGGGACGGCGAACACTGAAGCTTTCTTT.

The DNA for the CDR3 is TGCGCCAGCAGGGGAATGGGATTTGACGAGCAGTACTTC. Translated, it gives CASRGMGFDEQYF. The V and J genes are TRBV5-1 and TRBJ2-7, with D unclear. The V gene lost 5 bases and the J gene lost 5 bases, with 14 bases spanning the gap. Germline CDR1 reads SGHRS; CDR2 reads YFSETQ. This CDR3 contains 13 residues.

This clone was detected only once. No conserved phenylalanine or tryptophan ends this CDR3, so it is likely a read error. The chain has TRBV27 and TRBJ2-7, with D perhaps matching TRBD1 or TRBD2 (7 bases each). The CDR3 length is 17 residues. With 2 bases removed from V and 6 bases from J, the gap between germline ends came to 23 bases. The germline CDR1 and CDR2 sequences are MNHEY and SMNVEV (reference sequence). This chain's CDR3 is CASSLVASTGGQTEQYL. In DNA, the CDR3 is TGTGCCAGCAGTTTAGTAGCCTCGACGGGGGGACAGACCGAGCAGTACCTC.

The genes are TRBV29-1 and TRBJ2-3; TRBD2 is a possible D gene (7 bases). Germline V gives CDR1 SQVTM, CDR2 ANQGSEA. The CDR3 totals 13 residues. Trimming took off 6 bases at V and 5 bases at J, with 15 bases between the two ends. As DNA, the CDR3 is TGCAGCGTCGGTGTAGGGGGGGGAGATACGCAGTATTTT. Amino acid sequence: CSVGVGGGDTQYF.

Of note for this clone: In the same sample, other DNA sequences code for this CDR3. This rearrangement joins TRBV10-3 to TRBJ2-7, with D maybe TRBD2 (7 bases). This CDR3 spans 14 amino acids. In germline, CDR1 is ENHRY, CDR2 SYGVKD. V lost 4 bases and J 3 bases, leaving 13 bases between the germline ends. The chain's CDR3 is CAISGGGGGYEQYF. CDR3 nucleotide sequence: TGTGCCATCAGTGGTGGGGGAGGGGGCTACGAGCAGTACTTC.

V usage is TRBV5-1 and J usage is TRBJ1-6; D uncertain. Germline-derived CDR1 and CDR2 are SGHRS and YFSETQ. With 7 bases removed from V and 4 bases from J, the gap between germline ends came to 9 bases. The CDR3 consists of 13 residues. CDR3 nucleotide sequence: TGCGCCAGCGGCCGGGAGTATAATTCACCCCTCCACTTT. It is translated as CASGREYNSPLHF.

Here the CDR3 DNA reads TGTGCCAGCAGCCCGCAGGGGGCAAGGAACGAGCAGTACTTC. Protein product: CASSPQGARNEQYF. This rearrangement joins TRBV11-2 to TRBJ2-7; 8 bases line up with TRBD1. Germline assignment: CDR1 SGHAT and CDR2 FQNNGV. The CDR3 extends over 14 amino acids. Trimming at V came to 5 bases and at J to 5 bases, leaving 8 bases not matched to a gene.

This chain connects TRBV5-8 to TRBJ1-2, with TRBD1 matching 7 bases. The CDR3 runs 16 residues. Germline-derived CDR1 and CDR2 are SGHTS and YDEGEE. The junction had 11 bases not matched to a gene; V was cut back by 0 bases and J by 6 bases. The CDR3: CASSLDLARGRDGYTF. CDR3 nucleotides: TGTGCCAGCAGCTTGGATTTGGCCAGGGGGAGGGATGGCTACACCTTC.

This chain connects TRBV19 to TRBJ1-2; 7 bases are shared with TRBD1. Trimming removed 6 bases from V and 5 bases from J; junction bases left unmatched: 9. Germline loops: CDR1 LNHDA, CDR2 SQIVND (reference sequence). There are 14 residues in the CDR3. The CDR3 bases are TGTGCCAGTAGAATGGTAGACAGGGATTATGGCTACACCTTC. Amino acids: CASRMVDRDYGYTF. The full variable domain, its missing parts supplied by reference TRBV19 and TRBJ1-2, is DGGITQSPKYLFRKEGQNVTLSCEQNLNHDAMYWYRQDPGQGLRLIYYSQIVNDFQKGDIAEGYSVSREKKESFPLTVTSAQKNPTAFYLCASRMVDRDYGYTFGSGTRLTVV.

The rearrangement uses TRBV7-2 and TRBJ2-4; D not certain. V lost 3 bases to trimming and J lost 0 bases, with 9 bases between them. Germline CDR1 and CDR2: SGHTA and FQGNSA. The CDR3 loop spans 15 amino acids. CDR3 nucleotides: TGTGCCAGCAGCTTTTTACCGTTAGCCAAAAACATTCAGTACTTC. It codes for CASSFLPLAKNIQYF. Looking up the rest from reference TRBV7-2 and TRBJ2-4 gives the full variable domain: GAGVSQSPSNKVTEKGKDVELRCDPISGHTALYWYRQSLGQGLEFLIYFQGNSAPDKSGLPSDRFSAERTGGSVSTLTIQRTQQEDSAVYLCASSFLPLAKNIQYFGAGTRLSVL.

The chain carries TRBV5-1 and TRBJ2-7; 8 bases map to TRBD1. Germline V lookup: CDR1 SGHRS, CDR2 YFSETQ. This CDR3 is 16 amino acids long. V shed 3 bases and J 5 bases; nucleotides not matched to a gene: 13. CDR3 residues: CASSYGIGQGIHEQYF. The CDR3 DNA reads as TGCGCCAGCAGCTATGGAATTGGACAGGGTATCCACGAGCAGTACTTC.

The V and J genes are TRBV7-9 and TRBJ1-3; D gene uncertain. The CDR3 is 13 amino acids. The V end lost 6 bases, the J end lost 2 bases, and 8 bases lay between the germline ends. The V gene's germline CDR1 is SEHNR and CDR2 FQNEAQ (reference sequence). CDR3 DNA: TGTGCCAGCAGGGAAATTGCTGGAAACACCATATATTTT. This gives the protein CASREIAGNTIYF. Full variable domain (missing parts from reference TRBV7-9 and TRBJ1-3): DTGVSQNPRHKITKRGQNVTFRCDPISEHNRLYWYRQTLGQGPEFLTYFQNEAQLEKSRLLSDRFSAERPKGSFSTLEIQRTEQGDSAMYLCASREIAGNTIYFGEGSWLTVV.

The V call is TRBV5-1, the J call TRBJ2-5, with 12 bases matching TRBD1. The V and J ends lost 4 bases and 6 bases, in that order; junction bases with no gene match: 10. Germline CDR1 reads SGHRS; CDR2 reads YFSETQ. CDR3 size: 16 residues. This CDR3 reads CASSPGTGGAVQTQYF. The CDR3 coding sequence is TGCGCCAGCAGCCCGGGGACAGGGGGCGCGGTTCAGACCCAGTACTTC.